This T cell receptor (beta chain) was profiled in a study of cytomegalovirus exposure and HLA in healthy donors. PCR amplification relied on 60 Vbeta primers (plus 13 Jbeta primers). Produced via immunoSEQ multiplex PCR; TCRdb's table is partial and in-frame only. The sample shows around 150,000 clones, roughly 80% of them seen only once. V dropped 1 base and J dropped 1; count of bases not matched to a gene: 3. The CDR3 has 16 residues. Germline lookup yields CDR1 SGHRS and CDR2 YFSETQ. The chain is built from TRBV5-1 and TRBJ1-5, with TRBD1 matching 9 bases. Input material: PBMCs. This clonotype was sampled from a man aged 35 to 55 in good health and CMV-seropositive. The CDR3 DNA is TGCGCCAGCAGCTTGACAGGGGGCTCAAGCAATCAGCCCCAGCATTTT. It encodes CASSLTGGSSNQPQHF.